This T cell receptor (beta chain) is drawn from a study of blood T cell repertoires in COVID-19. Study in general: Material from acute and convalescent COVID-19 was sourced from the United States, Italy and Spain.

The V and J ends lost 6 bases and 8 bases respectively, with 7 bases between them. The CDR3 spans 10 residues. Germline assignment: CDR1 SQVTM and CDR2 ANQGSEA. This clone was observed a few times. Clones were sequenced by immunoSEQ multiplex PCR, and TCRdb holds only the in-frame ones, with some missing. The table includes fewer than 350,000 clones, 85% detected once. The TCR comes from a human donor in a cohort sampled during active COVID-19. The genes are TRBV29-1 and TRBJ2-2; D not certain. The material sequenced was peripheral blood. CDR3 in amino acids: CSVYYGELFF. In DNA form, the CDR3 reads TGCAGCGTCTACTATGGGGAGCTGTTTTTT.